The 21 T cell receptor beta chains below come from one sample, sequenced in a study of Tregs in tolerant kidney transplant recipients. The method was immunoSEQ multiplex PCR; TCRdb's version includes in-frame clones alone and lacks a portion of them. The sample carries fewer than 70,000 clones, 83% recorded once. The sample consisted of CD4+ T cells from blood. The receptors come from a human donor in good health.

This clone was detected only a few times. This sequence joins TRBV21-1 and TRBJ2-7. TRBV21-1 is classified as a pseudogene. The CDR3 contains 14 residues. The CDR3 loop is CASSSQGGGYEQYF. The CDR3, as DNA: TGTGCCAGCAGCAGCCAGGGTGGGGGTTACGAGCAGTACTTC.

As for this clone: Other DNA sequences in this specimen translate into the identical CDR3. This sequence joins TRBV12-5 and TRBJ2-6, with a tentative D call TRBD1 (6 bases). Trimming removed 0 bases from V and 0 bases from J, with 18 bases in between. This CDR3 is built from 20 residues. The germline V gene encodes CDR1 LGHNT and CDR2 FRNRAP. The CDR3 is CASGLVRVGRGISGANVLTF. For the CDR3, the DNA is TGTGCTAGTGGTTTGGTACGGGTTGGCAGGGGAATCTCTGGGGCCAACGTCCTGACTTTC. Looking up the rest from reference TRBV12-5 and TRBJ2-6 gives the full variable domain: DARVTQTPRHKVTEMGQEVTMRCQPILGHNTVFWYRQTMMQGLELLAYFRNRAPLDDSGMPKDRFSAEMPDATLATLKIQPSEPRDSAVYFCASGLVRVGRGISGANVLTFGAGSRLTVL.

The chain has TRBV7-2 and TRBJ2-3; D not resolved. Trimming left V 7 bases short and J 6 bases short, with 14 bases between. The CDR3 totals 13 residues. Germline-derived CDR1 and CDR2 are SGHTA and FQGNSA. The CDR3 sequence: CASTILGPDTQYF. CDR3 in DNA: TGTGCCAGCACCATATTAGGGCCCGATACGCAGTATTTT.

This clone has more than one count but fewer than ten. The V and J genes are TRBV2 and TRBJ1-3; no clear D. In germline, CDR1 is SNHLY, CDR2 FYNNEI. Trimming took 7 bases from V and 3 from J, leaving 7 bases between them. The CDR3 contains 12 residues. The CDR3 loop is CASNFGGNTIYF. In DNA, the CDR3 is TGTGCCAGCAATTTTGGTGGAAACACCATATATTTT.

The chain has TRBV18 and TRBJ2-7; TRBD2 aligns across 11 bases. Germline loops: CDR1 KGHSH, CDR2 LQKENI. Trimming at V came to 2 bases and at J to 3 bases, leaving 9 bases not matched to a gene. This CDR3 is 17 amino acids long. The CDR3 reads CASSPMRLAGGLYEQYF. DNA for the CDR3: TGTGCCAGCTCACCAATGCGGCTAGCGGGAGGACTCTACGAGCAGTACTTC.

The chain carries TRBV7-9 and TRBJ1-3; 10 bases are a match to TRBD1. The germline CDR1 and CDR2 sequences are SEHNR and FQNEAQ (reference sequence). V dropped 5 bases and J dropped 4; count of bases not matched to a gene: 14. There are 18 residues in the CDR3. The CDR3 region has the DNA TGTGCCAGCAGCCCAACCGGGACAGGGGTATCATGGGGAAACACCATATATTTT. Amino acid sequence: CASSPTGTGVSWGNTIYF.

V and J are TRBV7-9 and TRBJ2-5; 11 bases map to TRBD2. The CDR3 contains 15 residues. Germline values: CDR1 SEHNR, CDR2 FQNEAQ (reference sequence). Germline trimming cut 0 bases from V and 4 bases from J; bases unmatched to any gene: 1. CDR3 protein: CASSLAGLAGETQYF. The CDR3 DNA sequence: TGTGCCAGCAGCTTAGCAGGACTAGCGGGAGAGACCCAGTACTTC.

This rearrangement joins TRBV6-5 to TRBJ1-1, with D uncertain. CDR3 length equals 13 residues. The germline V gene has CDR1 MNHEY and CDR2 SVGAGI. V was clipped by 4 bases and J by 4 bases, with 10 bases between them. As DNA, the CDR3 is TGTGCCAGCAGTTTCCTCATATCCACTGAAGCTTTCTTT. The encoded protein is CASSFLISTEAFF.

The chain links TRBV25-1 to TRBJ1-1; no definite D call. Germline values: CDR1 MGHDK, CDR2 SYGVNS. The CDR3 has 14 residues. The V end was cut by 6 bases, the J end by 1 base, with 12 bases between. As DNA, the CDR3 is TGTGCCAGCAGAAGGGAGGGTGCGAACACTGAAGCTTTCTTT. Its translation is CASRREGANTEAFF. The full variable domain, in which reference TRBV25-1 and TRBJ1-1 provide the parts outside the CDR3, is EADIYQTPRYLVIGTGKKITLECSQTMGHDKMYWYQQDPGMELHLIHYSYGVNSTEKGDLSSESTVSRIRTEHFPLTLESARPSHTSQYLCASRREGANTEAFFGQGTRLTVV.

The V gene is TRBV19, the J gene TRBJ1-5; D is uncertain. V was clipped by 5 bases and J by 4 bases, with 9 bases between them. Per the germline V gene, CDR1 is LNHDA and CDR2 is SQIVND (reference sequence). This CDR3 region has 13 residues. The CDR3 DNA is TGTGCCAGTAGTGTGTCACTAAATCAGCCCCAGCATTTT. Its translation is CASSVSLNQPQHF.

As DNA, the CDR3 is TGTGCCAGCGGGCGGGATCAAGAGACCCAGTACTTC. Protein: CASGRDQETQYF. The chain joins TRBV9 to TRBJ2-5, with a tentative D call TRBD2 (6 bases). The V gene lost 7 bases and the J gene lost 2 bases, with 9 bases spanning the gap. This CDR3 spans 12 amino acids. The V gene's germline CDR1 is SGDLS and CDR2 YYNGEE. Full variable domain (outside the CDR3, taken from reference TRBV9 and TRBJ2-5): DSGVTQTPKHLITATGQRVTLRCSPRSGDLSVYWYQQSLDQGLQFLIQYYNGEERAKGNILERFSAQQFPDLHSELNLSSLELGDSALYFCASGRDQETQYFGPGTRLLVL.

V is TRBV19 and J is TRBJ2-4; weak D call: TRBD1 (6 bases). The V end lost 4 bases, the J end lost 1 base, and 14 bases lay between the germline ends. The germline gives CDR1 LNHDA, CDR2 SQIVND (reference sequence). The CDR3 is 16 residues long. CDR3: CASSRWGRVAKNIQYF. The DNA for the CDR3 is TGTGCCAGTAGTAGATGGGGGCGAGTGGCCAAAAACATTCAGTACTTC. Combining the CDR3 with reference TRBV19 and TRBJ2-4 gives the whole variable domain DGGITQSPKYLFRKEGQNVTLSCEQNLNHDAMYWYRQDPGQGLRLIYYSQIVNDFQKGDIAEGYSVSREKKESFPLTVTSAQKNPTAFYLCASSRWGRVAKNIQYFGAGTRLSVL.

The chain has TRBV5-1 and TRBJ2-1; 11 positions agree with TRBD2. Germline assignment: CDR1 SGHRS and CDR2 YFSETQ. This CDR3 region has 15 residues. V trimming: 2 bases; J trimming: 12 bases; junction bases outside the gene matches: 10. CDR3 nucleotides: TGCGCCAGCAGCTTCTCTGGGCTAGCGGGAGGCCCGCAGTTCTTC. Translation: CASSFSGLAGGPQFF.

The V and J genes are TRBV5-1 and TRBJ1-4; D unresolved. Per the germline V gene, CDR1 is SGHRS and CDR2 is YFSETQ. Deletions cut 4 bases from V and 8 bases from J, with 9 bases between. CDR3 length equals 12 residues. The CDR3 loop is CASSEFGEKLFF. CDR3 nucleotides: TGCGCCAGCAGCGAATTTGGAGAAAAACTGTTTTTT. Complete variable domain (other parts from reference TRBV5-1 and TRBJ1-4): KAGVTQTPRYLIKTRGQQVTLSCSPISGHRSVSWYQQTPGQGLQFLFEYFSETQRNKGNFPGRFSGRQFSNSRSEMNVSTLELGDSALYLCASSEFGEKLFFGSGTQLSVL.

This sequence joins TRBV10-3 and TRBJ2-5; D might be TRBD1 (6 bases). Germline V gene sequence: CDR1 ENHRY, CDR2 SYGVKD. The germline V and J ends were trimmed by 10 bases and 1 base, with 13 bases remaining between them. The CDR3 is 13 amino acids. The chain's CDR3 is CATTRDIQETQYF. CDR3 in DNA: TGTGCCACCACTAGGGACATCCAAGAGACCCAGTACTTC.

V gene TRBV7-9 combines with J gene TRBJ1-2, with D hard to call. This CDR3 has 14 amino acids. The germline V and J ends were trimmed by 1 base and 2 bases, with 8 bases remaining between them. Germline assignment: CDR1 SEHNR and CDR2 FQNEAQ (reference sequence). CDR3 region: CASSLVARNYGYTF. The CDR3 DNA follows: TGTGCCAGCAGCTTAGTGGCACGGAACTATGGCTACACCTTC.

This sequence joins TRBV7-2 and TRBJ2-7; 11 nucleotides agree with TRBD2. Trimming removed 3 bases from V and 10 bases from J; junction bases left unmatched: 5. Looked up from germline, CDR1 is SGHTA and CDR2 is FQGNSA. The CDR3 consists of 13 residues. In DNA, the CDR3 is TGTGCCAGCAGCTTTACCGGGACTAGCGGACAGTACTTC. This translates into CASSFTGTSGQYF.

The genes are TRBV27 and TRBJ2-7; no firm D call. The CDR3 extends over 16 amino acids. Per the germline V gene, CDR1 is MNHEY and CDR2 is SMNVEV (reference sequence). Trimming took 2 bases from V and 6 from J, leaving 20 bases between them. The CDR3 loop is CASSLEPLRAYGEQYF. CDR3 in DNA: TGTGCCAGCAGTTTAGAGCCCTTAAGGGCTTACGGCGAGCAGTACTTC.

The V gene is TRBV21-1, the J gene TRBJ2-7; the D call in the table, TRBD1, was not verified against the DNA. TRBV21-1 is a pseudogene locus. The CDR3 is 15 residues long. The CDR3 sequence: CASSQWAGGFYEQYF. CDR3 coding DNA: TGTGCCAGCAGCCAATGGGCAGGGGGCTTCTACGAGCAGTACTTC.

The chain is built from TRBV6-5 and TRBJ2-5; possibly TRBD1 for D (6 bases). V lost 7 bases and J lost 6, with 15 bases in between. This CDR3 contains 13 residues. Germline-derived CDR1 and CDR2 are MNHEY and SVGAGI. The CDR3 protein is CASTQGNGQTQYF. The CDR3 DNA reads as TGTGCCAGCACCCAGGGGAATGGTCAGACCCAGTACTTC.

The chain employs TRBV4-3 and TRBJ1-6, with a weak D call TRBD1 (6 bases). CDR1 is LGHNA and CDR2 is YSLEER in the germline V gene. V was cut by 3 bases and J by 8 bases, with 17 bases left in between. This CDR3 is 16 amino acids long. The CDR3 is CASSQTRNRVDSPLHF. CDR3 sequence (DNA): TGCGCCAGCAGCCAGACAAGAAACAGGGTTGATTCACCCCTCCACTTT.